This T cell receptor beta chain was identified in a study of cytomegalovirus exposure and HLA in healthy donors. PCR was performed using 60 Vbeta and 13 Jbeta primers. The protocol was immunoSEQ multiplex PCR, while the TCRdb copy is restricted to in-frame clones and leaves out a portion. There are around 100,000 clones in the sample; over 60% occur only once, and around 5% lies in the top ten. Donors showed nominal health when sampled, although they likely had unrecorded immune exposures. V was clipped by 3 bases and J by 2 bases, with 21 bases between them. Germline CDR1 reads LGHNT; CDR2 reads FRNRAP. The CDR3 totals 18 residues.

Material for sequencing was PBMCs. This clonotype was obtained from a man aged 25 to 40 in good health and CMV-seropositive. The chain joins TRBV12-5 to TRBJ2-3, with a weak D call TRBD1 (7 bases). The CDR3 DNA sequence: TGTGCTAGTGGTTTACAATCGACAGGGATGGGACTCACAGATACGCAGTATTTT. It codes for CASGLQSTGMGLTDTQYF.